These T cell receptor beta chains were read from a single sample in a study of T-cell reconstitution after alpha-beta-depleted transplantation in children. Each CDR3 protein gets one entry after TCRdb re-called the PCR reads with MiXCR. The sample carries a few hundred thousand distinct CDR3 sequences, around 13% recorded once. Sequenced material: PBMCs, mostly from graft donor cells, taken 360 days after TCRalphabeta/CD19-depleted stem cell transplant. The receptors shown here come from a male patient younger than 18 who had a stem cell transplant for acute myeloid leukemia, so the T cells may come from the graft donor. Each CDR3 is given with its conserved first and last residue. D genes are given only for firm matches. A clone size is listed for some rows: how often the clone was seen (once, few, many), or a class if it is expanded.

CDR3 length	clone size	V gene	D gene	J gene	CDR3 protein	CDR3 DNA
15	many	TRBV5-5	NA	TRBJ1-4	CASSTRRVVDEKLFF	TGTGCCAGCAGCACGCGGCGGGTAGTGGATGAAAAACTGTTTTTT
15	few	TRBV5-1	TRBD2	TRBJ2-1	CASSFAGGIYNEQFF	TGCGCCAGCAGCTTTGCGGGAGGGATCTACAATGAGCAGTTCTTC
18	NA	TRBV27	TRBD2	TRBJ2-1	CASVAGGPLGGHYNEQFF	TGTGCCAGCGTAGCGGGAGGGCCTCTTGGGGGGCATTACAATGAGCAGTTCTTC
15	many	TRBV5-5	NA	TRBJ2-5	CASSLGPSVQETQYF	TGTGCCAGCAGCTTGGGGCCTAGCGTCCAAGAGACCCAGTACTTC
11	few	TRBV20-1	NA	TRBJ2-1	CSARAPYEQFF	TGCAGTGCTAGAGCTCCATATGAGCAGTTCTTC
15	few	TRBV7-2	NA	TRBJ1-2	CASSFPGRPNYGYTF	TGTGCCAGCAGCTTCCCGGGCCGACCTAACTATGGCTACACCTTC
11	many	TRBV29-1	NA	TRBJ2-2	CSVVRTGELFF	TGCAGCGTTGTGAGAACCGGGGAGCTGTTTTTT
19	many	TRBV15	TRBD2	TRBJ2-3	CATSRDLLAGGRNTDTQYF	TGTGCCACCAGCAGAGATCTACTAGCGGGAGGACGAAACACAGATACGCAGTATTTT
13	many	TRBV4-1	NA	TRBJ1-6	CASSQLTDSPLHF	TGCGCCAGCAGCCAGCTCACTGATTCACCCCTCCACTTT
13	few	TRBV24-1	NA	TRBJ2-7	CATSSIPGAEQYF	TGTGCCACCAGTTCAATCCCCGGGGCCGAGCAGTACTTC
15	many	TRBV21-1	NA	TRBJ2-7	CASSKGDRDLYEQYF	TGTGCCAGCAGCAAAGGGGACAGGGACCTGTACGAGCAGTACTTC
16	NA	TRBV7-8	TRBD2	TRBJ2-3	CASSTRTSANTDTQYF	TGTGCCAGCAGCACCCGGACTAGCGCGAACACAGATACGCAGTATTTT
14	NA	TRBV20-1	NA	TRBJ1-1	CSARVGGSRTEAFF	TGCAGTGCTAGAGTTGGGGGCTCAAGGACTGAAGCTTTCTTT
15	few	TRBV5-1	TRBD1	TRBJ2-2	CASTGTGGNTGELFF	TGCGCCAGCACCGGGACAGGGGGGAACACCGGGGAGCTGTTTTTT
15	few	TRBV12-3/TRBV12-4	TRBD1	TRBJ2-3	CASSFGQGAGDTQYF	TGTGCCAGCAGTTTCGGACAGGGGGCGGGAGATACGCAGTATTTT
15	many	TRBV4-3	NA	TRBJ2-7	CASSQNSGNIYEQYF	TGCGCCAGCAGCCAAAATAGCGGAAATATCTACGAGCAGTACTTC
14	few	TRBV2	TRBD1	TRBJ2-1	CASIRTGSYNEQFF	TGTGCCAGCATCAGGACAGGTTCTTACAATGAGCAGTTCTTC
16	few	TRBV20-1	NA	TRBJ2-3	CSASPETRRGTDTQYF	TGCAGTGCTAGTCCTGAGACTAGACGAGGGACAGATACGCAGTATTTT
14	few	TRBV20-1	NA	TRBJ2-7	CSARIGGSTYEQYF	TGCAGTGCTAGAATCGGCGGATCGACCTACGAGCAGTACTTC
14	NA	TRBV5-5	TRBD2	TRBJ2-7	CAGAPGEGLYEQYF	TGTGCCGGCGCGCCCGGGGAGGGCCTCTACGAGCAGTACTTC
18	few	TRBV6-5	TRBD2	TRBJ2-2	CASSWRLAGGPDTGELFF	TGTGCCAGCAGTTGGCGACTAGCGGGAGGGCCGGACACCGGGGAGCTGTTTTTT
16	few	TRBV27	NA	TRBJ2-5	CASSLSLRALQETQYF	TGTGCCAGCAGTTTATCTCTAAGGGCACTACAAGAGACCCAGTACTTC
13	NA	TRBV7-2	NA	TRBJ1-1	CASSLEAITEAFF	TGTGCCAGCAGCTTAGAGGCGATCACTGAAGCTTTCTTT
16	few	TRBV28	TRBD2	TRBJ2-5	CASSFVGGRARETQYF	TGTGCCAGCAGTTTTGTTGGCGGGAGGGCCAGAGAGACCCAGTACTTC
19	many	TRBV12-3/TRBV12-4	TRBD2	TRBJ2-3	CASSLNAGLAGRPVNTQYF	TGTGCCAGCAGTTTAAACGCGGGACTAGCGGGAAGACCCGTTAATACGCAGTATTTT
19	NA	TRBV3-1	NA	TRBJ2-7	CASSQDVGRGRQPSYEQYF	TGTGCCAGCAGCCAAGATGTGGGACGAGGTAGACAGCCCTCCTACGAGCAGTACTTC
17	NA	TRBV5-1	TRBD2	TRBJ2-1	CASSWGRGLAGENEQFF	TGCGCCAGCAGCTGGGGGAGGGGACTAGCGGGAGAGAATGAGCAGTTCTTC
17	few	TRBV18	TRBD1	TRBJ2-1	CASSPPLGQLTYNEQFF	TGTGCCAGCTCACCACCATTGGGACAGCTAACCTACAATGAGCAGTTCTTC
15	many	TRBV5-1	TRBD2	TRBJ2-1	CASSLPSGSRNEQFF	TGCGCCAGCAGCTTGCCTAGCGGGAGTCGGAATGAGCAGTTCTTC
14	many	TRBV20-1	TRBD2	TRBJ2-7	CSASRRDYDYEQYF	TGCAGTGCTAGTCGCAGGGACTACGATTACGAGCAGTACTTC
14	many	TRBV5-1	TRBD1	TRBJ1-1	CASSLLAGTGEAFF	TGCGCCAGCAGCTTACTTGCCGGGACAGGGGAAGCTTTCTTT